This entry lists 16 T cell receptor beta chains sequenced from one sample in a study of shared clonotypes between healthy human individuals. TCRdb's copy holds only in-frame clones and misses some; the assay was immunoSEQ multiplex PCR. Found here are a few million clones, roughly 92% of them singletons; the top ten hold around 0.4%. Sequencing used naive CD4+ T cells from PBMCs. As for subset: CD45RA+ positively selected. The source is a young man in good health. Some clones in this sample may be carry-over from other donors' samples.

This sequence joins TRBV4-3 and TRBJ2-7; possible D gene TRBD2, 6 bases. V was cut by 4 bases and J by 0 bases, with 16 bases left in between. The CDR3 loop spans 16 amino acids. Germline CDR1 reads LGHNA; CDR2 reads YSLEER. CDR3 sequence (DNA): TGCGCCAGCAGCCCGAGCGGTAGCGGCAACTCCTACGAGCAGTACTTC. This sequence encodes CASSPSGSGNSYEQYF.

Concerning this clone: Distinct nucleotide sequences in the sample also encode this CDR3. The J gene is TRBJ1-1, the V gene TRBV29-1, with 9 bases fitting TRBD1. This CDR3 has 14 residues. Germline V gene lookup returns CDR1 SQVTM and CDR2 ANQGSEA. Unmatched junction bases numbered 8, after V lost 7 bases and J lost 2 bases. This CDR3 reads CSAIRDRVNTEAFF. CDR3 nucleotides: TGCAGCGCGATCCGGGACAGGGTAAACACTGAAGCTTTCTTT.

The CDR3 DNA reads TGTGCCAGCAGCCCCCGGGGGAGAAACTATGGCTACACCTTC. Its translation: CASSPRGRNYGYTF. The rearrangement links TRBV7-8 to TRBJ1-2; a weak D match, TRBD1 (5 bases). The V and J ends lost 5 bases and 2 bases respectively, with 12 bases between them. The CDR3 extends over 14 amino acids. Per the germline V gene, CDR1 is SGHVS and CDR2 is FQNEAQ.

This rearrangement joins TRBV10-3 to TRBJ2-7, with a possible D match to TRBD1 (6 bases). The ends were cut back, 3 bases at V and 7 bases at J, with 16 bases in the middle. This CDR3 comprises 14 residues. Germline CDR1 reads ENHRY; CDR2 reads SYGVKD. As DNA, the CDR3 is TGTGCCATCAGTGACACTCCCCAGGGGAATGAGCAGTACTTC. Its protein product is CAISDTPQGNEQYF.

A word on this clone: Other DNA sequences in the same sample also yield this CDR3. The chain links TRBV9 to TRBJ2-2; D remains unclear. CDR3 length: 15 residues. Per the germline V gene, CDR1 is SGDLS and CDR2 is YYNGEE. The V end was cut by 0 bases, the J end by 2 bases, with 8 bases between. Written as DNA, the CDR3 is TGTGCCAGCAGCGTAGGCGGCACCAACACCGGGGAGCTGTTTTTT. It yields the protein CASSVGGTNTGELFF.

The rearrangement uses TRBV7-9 and TRBJ2-5; possible D gene TRBD2, 5 bases. TRBJ2-7 matches the DNA end more closely, so the J call is doubtful. CDR1 is SEHNR and CDR2 is FQNEAQ in the germline V gene (reference sequence). The CDR3 sequence is 14 residues long. The CDR3 sequence: CASSLAGSSYEQYF. CDR3 coding DNA: TGTGCCAGCAGCTTAGCTGGGAGCTCCTACGAGCAGTACTTC.

This sequence joins TRBV5-4 and TRBJ2-3, with D hard to call. Germline V lookup: CDR1 SGHNT, CDR2 YYREEE (reference sequence). The V and J ends lost 0 bases and 0 bases respectively, with 8 bases between them. This CDR3 contains 15 residues. The CDR3 bases are TGTGCCAGCAGCTTGGCTGGGTCTAGCACAGATACGCAGTATTTT. Translation gives CASSLAGSSTDTQYF.

Concerning this clone: Other DNA sequences in this sample translate to the same CDR3. The V and J genes are TRBV7-7 and TRBJ2-3, with D perhaps matching TRBD1 (5 bases). Germline V gene sequence: CDR1 SSHAT, CDR2 FNYEAQ (reference sequence). With 1 base removed from V and 0 bases from J, the gap between germline ends came to 5 bases. The CDR3 covers 14 residues. The CDR3 DNA reads as TGTGCCAGCAGCTTAGGACAGAGCACAGATACGCAGTATTTT. Protein: CASSLGQSTDTQYF.

The chain links TRBV5-1 to TRBJ1-2; 9 bases are a match to TRBD1. After removal of 4 bases from V and 4 bases from J, the junction contained 8 bases not matched to a gene. This CDR3 comprises 15 residues. Germline V gives CDR1 SGHRS, CDR2 YFSETQ. CDR3 in amino acids: CASSPQPGQGYGYTF. The CDR3 DNA is TGCGCCAGCAGCCCACAACCGGGACAGGGCTATGGCTACACCTTC.

This chain uses TRBV7-2 with TRBJ2-5, with a possible D match to TRBD1 (5 bases). The DNA matches TRBJ2-7 better at its end, which makes the J call doubtful. CDR1 and CDR2 from the germline V gene are SGHTA and FQGNSA. CDR3 size: 13 residues. The CDR3 coding sequence is TGTGCCAGCAGCTTTCCAGGGAACTACGAGCAGTACTTC. Amino acid sequence: CASSFPGNYEQYF.

V and J are TRBV7-2 and TRBJ2-1; 7 positions match TRBD2. This CDR3 spans 17 amino acids. V dropped 2 bases and J dropped 5; count of bases not matched to a gene: 12. CDR1 and CDR2 (germline): SGHTA, FQGNSA. The CDR3 loop is CASSLRQASGSHNEQFF. CDR3 DNA sequence: TGTGCCAGCAGCTTAAGGCAGGCTAGCGGATCCCACAATGAGCAGTTCTTC.

The chain is built from TRBV4-1 and TRBJ1-1; 7 bases are shared with TRBD1. From germline, CDR1 is MGHRA and CDR2 YSYEKL. CDR3 length: 16 amino acids. The trim removed 4 bases at V and 1 base at J, leaving 9 bases unmatched. In DNA, the CDR3 is TGCGCCAGCAGCCCCGGACAGGCTGGGGGGAACACTGAAGCTTTCTTT. This sequence encodes CASSPGQAGGNTEAFF.

The rearrangement joins TRBV2 to TRBJ1-2; 7 bases are shared with TRBD1. The CDR3 spans 13 residues. Trimming cost V 8 bases and J 1 base; bases outside gene matches: 4. Germline V gives CDR1 SNHLY, CDR2 FYNNEI. CDR3 sequence (DNA): TGTGCCAGCTCTGGGACAGTTAACTATGGCTACACCTTC. Protein: CASSGTVNYGYTF.

This chain connects TRBV11-2 to TRBJ2-3; D not certain. Deletions cut 5 bases from V and 6 bases from J, with 9 bases between. CDR1 SGHAT and CDR2 FQNNGV come from the germline V gene. CDR3 size: 12 residues. The chain's CDR3 is CASSGGKDTQYF. CDR3 in DNA: TGTGCCAGCAGCGGCGGTAAGGATACGCAGTATTTT.

The rearrangement joins TRBV25-1 to TRBJ2-1; 7 bases align to TRBD2. Germline V gene lookup returns CDR1 MGHDK and CDR2 SYGVNS. This CDR3 is 14 amino acids long. Trimming removed 5 bases from V and 7 bases from J; junction bases left unmatched: 8. As DNA, the CDR3 is TGTGCCAGCAGTAACGCGGGAGCATTGAATGAGCAGTTCTTC. It specifies CASSNAGALNEQFF.

V gene TRBV6-1 combines with J gene TRBJ2-4, with TRBD2 identical over 10 bases. In germline, CDR1 is MNHNS, CDR2 SASEGT. The CDR3 covers 16 residues. V was clipped by 0 bases and J by 7 bases; unmatched bases: 6. DNA for the CDR3: TGTGCCAGCAGTGAAGCTTCTAGCGGGAGCGGTAACATTCAGTACTTC. Its protein product is CASSEASSGSGNIQYF.